The next 26 T cell receptor beta chains were all read from a single sample in a study of Ad26.COV2.S vaccination and SARS-CoV-2 variants. The treatment denotes: 15 to 20 received Ad26.COV2.S at low or high dose, single or two shots; 5 received placebo; per-sample allocation not given. The samples date from day 63 after the first vaccine or placebo injection. Generated by immunoSEQ multiplex PCR, the TCRdb table keeps only in-frame clones and is missing some. The sample yields around 250,000 clones, roughly 85% seen once. The sequences come from peripheral blood, collected in a trial of Ad26.COV2.S vaccine versus placebo. All receptors come from a person aged 18-60 years who received the Ad26.COV2.S COVID-19 vaccine or a placebo.

This clone was seen only once. V usage is TRBV18 and J usage is TRBJ2-5; D assignment may be TRBD1 or TRBD2 (5 bases each). Germline CDR1 reads KGHSH; CDR2 reads LQKENI. CDR3 length equals 15 residues. Trimming cost V 1 base and J 5 bases, with 14 bases left between them. CDR3 residues: CASSPRGRTTETQYF. In nucleotides, the CDR3 is TGTGCCAGCTCACCACGGGGGAGAACAACGGAGACCCAGTACTTC.

The sample holds a few counts of this clone. The V call is TRBV6-2 or TRBV6-3, the J call TRBJ2-5, with a weak D call TRBD2 (5 bases). The V gene lost 5 bases and the J gene lost 2 bases, with 12 bases spanning the gap. Germline-derived CDR1 and CDR2 are MNHEY and SVGEGT. There are 14 residues in the CDR3. The CDR3 coding sequence is TGTGCCAGCAGTCATGGACTTATACAAGAGACCCAGTACTTC. It is translated as CASSHGLIQETQYF.

The chain carries TRBV3-1 (or the pseudogene TRBV3-2) and TRBJ1-2; D gene uncertain. Germline V gene lookup returns CDR1 LGHDT and CDR2 YNNKEL (reference sequence). This CDR3 contains 16 residues. The ends were cut back, 4 bases at V and 1 base at J, with 16 bases in the middle. DNA of the CDR3: TGTGCCAGCAGCCCGAATAATTTCCGGGTTAACTATGGCTACACCTTC. Protein: CASSPNNFRVNYGYTF.

V usage is TRBV27 and J usage is TRBJ1-2; the D is unclear. This CDR3 comprises 12 residues. Germline loops: CDR1 MNHEY, CDR2 SMNVEV (reference sequence). The V and J ends lost 4 bases and 5 bases respectively, with 8 bases between them. CDR3 DNA: TGTGCCAGCAGTTCCGGACTTTATGGCTACACCTTC. This translates into CASSSGLYGYTF.

This sequence joins TRBV13 and TRBJ2-5; the D gene is possibly TRBD2 (5 bases). Germline values: CDR1 PRHDT, CDR2 FYEKMQ (reference sequence). This CDR3 is built from 15 residues. V lost 5 bases to trimming and J lost 5 bases, with 18 bases between them. CDR3 protein: CASSPARGFGETQYF. CDR3 DNA sequence: TGTGCCAGCAGCCCCGCCCGGGGATTTGGGGAGACCCAGTACTTC. Full variable domain (rest looked up from reference TRBV13 and TRBJ2-5): AAGVIQSPRHLIKEKRETATLKCYPIPRHDTVYWYQQGPGQDPQFLISFYEKMQSDKGSIPDRFSAQQFSDYHSELNMSSLELGDSALYFCASSPARGFGETQYFGPGTRLLVL.

This clone was seen once. The chain uses TRBV19 and TRBJ2-1; 8 nucleotides agree with TRBD2. Trimming at V came to 5 bases and at J to 0 bases, leaving 6 bases not matched to a gene. Germline CDR1 LNHDA, CDR2 SQIVND (reference sequence). The CDR3 has 16 amino acids. CDR3 sequence (DNA): TGTGCCAGTAGTCCCGGGGGGGCCGGCTCCTACAATGAGCAGTTCTTC. This sequence encodes CASSPGGAGSYNEQFF.

The chain uses TRBV30 and TRBJ1-5; 7 bases line up with TRBD1. The CDR3 length is 13 residues. V gave up 4 bases and J gave up 5 bases; unmatched junction bases: 5. Germline lookup yields CDR1 GTSNPN and CDR2 SVGIG (reference sequence). CDR3 nucleotides: TGTGCCTGGAACAGGGGTCGGGATCAGCCCCAGCATTTT. It is translated as CAWNRGRDQPQHF.

The chain combines TRBV27 with TRBJ2-2; TRBD2 aligns across 9 bases. V shed 6 bases and J 6 bases; nucleotides not matched to a gene: 8. CDR1 is MNHEY and CDR2 is SMNVEV in the germline V gene (reference sequence). CDR3 size: 15 residues. The CDR3 loop reads CASRTGPSGAGELFF. CDR3 sequence (DNA): TGTGCCAGCAGGACGGGGCCTAGCGGGGCCGGGGAGCTGTTTTTT.

This clone was recorded only once. The chain recombines TRBV9 with TRBJ2-1; the match to TRBD2 covers 8 bases. The V segment lost 0 bases and the J segment 4 bases; nucleotides outside the gene matches: 3. This CDR3 region has 15 residues. From germline, CDR1 is SGDLS and CDR2 YYNGEE. For the CDR3, the DNA is TGTGCCAGCAGCGTAGGTAGCGGGGTTTACAATGAGCAGTTCTTC. Translation gives CASSVGSGVYNEQFF.

V is TRBV29-1 and J is TRBJ2-3; 8 bases are shared with TRBD1. J was trimmed by 5 bases and V by 4 bases; bases with no gene match: 8. CDR3 size: 14 residues. The germline V gene encodes CDR1 SQVTM and CDR2 ANQGSEA. The CDR3 loop reads CSVGVRGQEDTQYF. The CDR3 DNA reads as TGCAGCGTTGGTGTCAGGGGGCAGGAAGATACGCAGTATTTT.

The chain carries TRBV4-2 and TRBJ2-2; D unclear. This CDR3 is 14 amino acids long. The germline CDR1 and CDR2 sequences are LGHNA and YNFKEQ. Between the trimmed V and J ends, which lost 0 bases and 5 bases, there was a span of 7 bases. DNA for the CDR3: TGTGCCAGCAGCCAAGAAGGTGGTACCGGGGAGCTGTTTTTT. Translating it yields CASSQEGGTGELFF.

J is TRBJ2-1 and V is TRBV29-1, with 8 bases lining up with TRBD2. The CDR3 spans 14 residues. Germline V CDR1 and CDR2: SQVTM, ANQGSEA. The V segment lost 4 bases and the J segment 9 bases; nucleotides outside the gene matches: 11. CDR3 residues: CSVGRPGGPGEQFF. CDR3 DNA sequence: TGCAGCGTTGGTCGGCCGGGGGGGCCGGGTGAGCAGTTCTTC.

CDR3 region: CASSLAHNNNGGYTF. The DNA for the CDR3 is TGTGCCAGCAGCTTAGCGCACAACAATAACGGTGGCTACACCTTC. This chain links TRBV7-2 with TRBJ1-2, with unresolved D. The CDR3 is 15 amino acids. V gave up 0 bases and J gave up 7 bases, with 15 bases separating them. The V gene's germline CDR1 is SGHTA and CDR2 FQGNSA.

The gene calls are TRBV14 and TRBJ2-1; D may correspond to TRBD1 or TRBD2 (5 bases each). This CDR3 has 17 residues. Trimming cost V 1 base and J 2 bases, with 15 bases left between them. The germline gives CDR1 SGHDN, CDR2 FVKESK. Here the CDR3 DNA reads TGTGCCAGCAGCCAAGGCTTAGGGACGGGTCCCTACAATGAGCAGTTCTTC. Translated: CASSQGLGTGPYNEQFF.

The chain uses TRBV9 and TRBJ2-2, with 12 bases lining up with TRBD2. Germline CDR1 and CDR2: SGDLS and YYNGEE. The V segment lost 0 bases and the J segment 3 bases; nucleotides outside the gene matches: 0. The CDR3 is made up of 16 amino acids. The CDR3 bases are TGTGCCAGCAGCGTAGGACTAGCGGGGGACACCGGGGAGCTGTTTTTT. It yields the protein CASSVGLAGDTGELFF.

The chain recombines TRBV4-3 with TRBJ1-6; TRBD1 matches 9 bases. Germline lookup yields CDR1 LGHNA and CDR2 YSLEER. This CDR3 region has 17 residues. The ends lost 4 bases at V and 1 base at J; junction bases unmatched: 5. The DNA for the CDR3 is TGCGCCAGCAGCCGAAGACAGGGGGGATCCTATAATTCACCCCTCCACTTT. This gives the protein CASSRRQGGSYNSPLHF.

The gene calls are TRBV29-1 and TRBJ2-1; 14 positions agree with TRBD2. Trimming removed 7 bases from V and 6 bases from J; junction bases left unmatched: 5. This CDR3 has 14 residues. Germline V lookup: CDR1 SQVTM, CDR2 ANQGSEA. CDR3 in DNA: TGCAGCGCGACCGGACTAGCGGGAGGCAATGAGCAGTTCTTC. Translation: CSATGLAGGNEQFF.

This clone was seen once. J is TRBJ1-1 and V is TRBV6-6, with D perhaps matching TRBD1 (5 bases). The CDR3 is 13 amino acids. Per germline, CDR1 MNHNY and CDR2 SVGAGI (reference sequence). Trimming shortened V by 10 bases and J by 2 bases, and 14 bases separated the two germline ends. CDR3 DNA: TGTGCCAATCGGCAGGGAGGCAACACTGAAGCTTTCTTT. As protein: CANRQGGNTEAFF.

This chain uses TRBV4-2 with TRBJ2-7; TRBD1 aligns across 9 bases. The CDR3 has 15 amino acids. Germline values: CDR1 LGHNA, CDR2 YNFKEQ. V shed 2 bases and J 5 bases; nucleotides not matched to a gene: 7. CDR3 protein: CASSQTGTGNDEQYF. In DNA, the CDR3 is TGTGCCAGCAGCCAAACCGGGACAGGGAACGACGAGCAGTACTTC.

This clone came up once. The V call is TRBV18, the J call TRBJ1-1; D ambiguous. The CDR3 runs 15 residues. Germline V gene lookup returns CDR1 KGHSH and CDR2 LQKENI. Trimming stripped 0 bases from V and 4 bases from J, with 12 bases between. CDR3 protein: CASSPPTALGTEAFF. Here the CDR3 DNA reads TGTGCCAGCTCACCACCGACGGCTCTGGGCACTGAAGCTTTCTTT.

The chain recombines TRBV27 with TRBJ2-2, with D unresolved. V lost 5 bases and J 7 bases, leaving 8 bases between the germline ends. CDR1 and CDR2 from the germline V gene are MNHEY and SMNVEV (reference sequence). CDR3 length: 12 residues. The CDR3 sequence: CASSTRFGELFF. CDR3 coding DNA: TGTGCCAGCAGTACCAGGTTCGGGGAGCTGTTTTTT.

The chain employs TRBV29-1 and TRBJ1-3; TRBD1 matches 7 bases. The CDR3 runs 16 residues. The ends lost 7 bases at V and 4 bases at J; junction bases unmatched: 16. From germline, CDR1 is SQVTM and CDR2 ANQGSEA. CDR3 sequence (DNA): TGCAGCGCCGGTCCCAGGGACAGTAAAACGGGAAACACCATATATTTT. As protein: CSAGPRDSKTGNTIYF. Drawing the rest from reference TRBV29-1 and TRBJ1-3, the complete variable domain is SAVISQKPSRDICQRGTSLTIQCQVDSQVTMMFWYRQQPGQSLTLIATANQGSEATYESGFVIDKFPISRPNLTFSTLTVSNMSPEDSSIYLCSAGPRDSKTGNTIYFGEGSWLTVV.

The CDR3 nucleotides are TGTGCCAGCAGTGAGACGGGATATCAGCCCCAGCATTTT. This gives the protein CASSETGYQPQHF. The chain links TRBV2 to TRBJ1-5, with no clear D. V lost 3 bases and J 5 bases, leaving 8 bases between the germline ends. Germline CDR1 and CDR2: SNHLY and FYNNEI. CDR3 size: 13 residues.

This sequence joins TRBV11-1 and TRBJ2-7; 11 bases line up with TRBD1. The trim removed 6 bases at V and 4 bases at J, leaving 5 bases unmatched. Germline CDR1 and CDR2: SGHAT and FQDESV (reference sequence). This CDR3 is built from 14 residues. The CDR3 coding sequence is TGTGCCAGCAGTCCCGGACAGGGGGCTTACGAGCAGTACGTC. It yields the protein CASSPGQGAYEQYV.

The chain recombines TRBV9 with TRBJ2-3; TRBD2 agrees at 14 bases. Losses at the gene ends were 3 bases for V and 5 bases for J; bases not matched to a gene: 8. This CDR3 is 17 amino acids long. CDR1 is SGDLS and CDR2 is YYNGEE in the germline V gene. CDR3 sequence (DNA): TGTGCCAGCAGCGCTCGACTAGCGGGAGGGAGAGGAGATACGCAGTATTTT. It yields the protein CASSARLAGGRGDTQYF.

This chain joins TRBV6-2 or TRBV6-3 and TRBJ1-2, with D tentatively TRBD1 (5 bases). Trimming left V 5 bases short and J 4 bases short, with 20 bases between. Germline V gene data show CDR1 as MNHEY and CDR2 as SVGEGT. The CDR3 has 16 amino acids. DNA of the CDR3: TGTGCCAGCAGTACTTCCCACAGGCCCGGAGGCTATGGCTACACCTTC. Protein product: CASSTSHRPGGYGYTF.